These T cell receptor beta chains were read from a single sample in a study of blood T cell repertoires in COVID-19. Using immunoSEQ multiplex PCR, the repertoire was profiled, and TCRdb retains in-frame clones only, with some absent. The table records a few hundred thousand clones, roughly 80% of them present only once. Sequenced sample: PBMCs or T cells enriched from blood (not recorded which). These receptors were taken from a woman aged 40 to 55 with acute COVID-19. CDR3s include the opening cysteine and the closing phenylalanine or tryptophan. The order of the fields is V gene, D gene, J gene, CDR3 length, clone size, CDR3 DNA, CDR3 protein. A D gene is named only where the DNA matches it firmly. Where a row states a size, it is once, few, many or the class of an expanded clone; other rows omit it.

V: TRBV5-1
D: TRBD1
J: TRBJ1-4
length: 15
size: NA
DNA: TGCGCCAGCAGCCAGGGGGGACCGCGGGGCGAAAAACTGTTTTTT
CDR3: CASSQGGPRGEKLFF

V: TRBV5-1
D: NA
J: TRBJ2-3
length: 17
size: NA
DNA: TGCGCCAGCAGCTTGGGGGACTCCTGGAGATGGACAGATACGCAGTATTTT
CDR3: CASSLGDSWRWTDTQYF

V: TRBV6-5
D: TRBD2
J: TRBJ2-1
length: 14
size: once
DNA: TGTGCCAGCAGGGGTCTAGCGGGAGTCGGACTGCAGTTCTTC
CDR3: CASRGLAGVGLQFF

V: TRBV27
D: TRBD2
J: TRBJ2-2
length: 16
size: NA
DNA: TGTGCCAGCAGTTGGGGTTGGGGGGGGAAGATCGGGGAGCTGTTTTTT
CDR3: CASSWGWGGKIGELFF

V: TRBV7-2
D: NA
J: TRBJ2-3
length: 13
size: NA
DNA: TGTGCCAGCAGCTCACAGGGCGCAGATACGCAGTATTTT
CDR3: CASSSQGADTQYF

V: TRBV29-1
D: NA
J: TRBJ1-2
length: 11
size: NA
DNA: TGCAGCGTTTCAGGGATCTATGGCTACACCTTC
CDR3: CSVSGIYGYTF

V: TRBV10-3
D: NA
J: TRBJ2-3
length: 15
size: NA
DNA: TGTGCCATCAGCGCTGGGGCCCTCCCCACAGATACGCAGTATTTT
CDR3: CAISAGALPTDTQYF

V: TRBV3-1/TRBV3-2
D: TRBD1
J: TRBJ2-3
length: 14
size: NA
DNA: TGTGCCAGCAGCCAGGGACAGTTCGGAGATACGCAGTATTTT
CDR3: CASSQGQFGDTQYF

V: TRBV12-3/TRBV12-4
D: NA
J: TRBJ1-1
length: 12
size: few
DNA: TGTGCCAGCACCCCAGACGCAGGGGAGGCTTTCTTT
CDR3: CASTPDAGEAFF

V: TRBV14
D: NA
J: TRBJ2-3
length: 17
size: NA
DNA: TGTGCCAGCAGCCAAGAATACTTCGGGAGCGGGACAGATACGCAGTATTTT
CDR3: CASSQEYFGSGTDTQYF

V: TRBV3-1/TRBV3-2
D: NA
J: TRBJ1-2
length: 14
size: NA
DNA: TGTGCCAGCAGCCCACAGGGATCTAACTATGGCTACACCTTC
CDR3: CASSPQGSNYGYTF

V: TRBV6-1
D: TRBD1
J: TRBJ1-5
length: 14
size: NA
DNA: TGTGCCAGCAGTGACGGACAGGGGTTAGAGCCCCAGCATTTT
CDR3: CASSDGQGLEPQHF

V: TRBV18
D: TRBD1
J: TRBJ1-2
length: 13
size: NA
DNA: TGTGCCAGCTTCCCGGACAGGGGGCAAGGCTACACCTTC
CDR3: CASFPDRGQGYTF

V: TRBV28
D: NA
J: TRBJ2-5
length: 14
size: NA
DNA: TGTGCCAGCAGCCCCGCCACGGTCCAAGAGACCCAGTACTTC
CDR3: CASSPATVQETQYF

V: TRBV7-8
D: TRBD2
J: TRBJ2-1
length: 16
size: many
DNA: TGTGCCAGCAGCCCCTGGGAGCGGGAGGGCCAGGGAGAGCAGTTCTTC
CDR3: CASSPWEREGQGEQFF

V: TRBV7-2
D: TRBD2
J: TRBJ2-7
length: 15
size: NA
DNA: TGTGCCAGCAGCTTAGGTCTAGCGGGAGTCTACGAGCAGTACTTC
CDR3: CASSLGLAGVYEQYF

V: TRBV5-1
D: TRBD2
J: TRBJ2-1
length: 19
size: once
DNA: TGCGCCAGCAGCTTGCCGGGGCGGGGGGGCCTCGGCTCCTACAATGAGCAGTTCTTC
CDR3: CASSLPGRGGLGSYNEQFF

V: TRBV27
D: NA
J: TRBJ1-5
length: 13
size: NA
DNA: TGTGCCAGCAGGGCAGGGGCTAATCAGCCCCAGCATTTT
CDR3: CASRAGANQPQHF

V: TRBV3-1/TRBV3-2
D: NA
J: TRBJ1-6
length: 13
size: few
DNA: TGTGCCAGCAGCCAAGACGGCGGGTCACCCCTCCACTTT
CDR3: CASSQDGGSPLHF

V: TRBV30
D: NA
J: TRBJ2-7
length: 13
size: NA
DNA: TGTGCCTGGAGTGTCGGACTTTACTACGAGCAGTACTTC
CDR3: CAWSVGLYYEQYF

V: TRBV11-2
D: TRBD1
J: TRBJ1-6
length: 13
size: NA
DNA: TGTGCCAGCAACGAGGACAGGGCTTCACCCCTCCACTTT
CDR3: CASNEDRASPLHF

V: TRBV18
D: TRBD1
J: TRBJ1-2
length: 15
size: NA
DNA: TGTGCCAGCTCACCACGGCTCGACAGGGTCTATGGCTACACCTTC
CDR3: CASSPRLDRVYGYTF

V: TRBV5-1
D: TRBD2
J: TRBJ2-7
length: 13
size: NA
DNA: TGCGCCAGCAGCCCCGGACTAGAGTACGAGCAGTACTTC
CDR3: CASSPGLEYEQYF

V: TRBV10-2
D: NA
J: TRBJ2-7
length: 14
size: NA
DNA: TGCGCCAGCAGTGACCAGGGTTTCTCCTACGAGCAGTACTTC
CDR3: CASSDQGFSYEQYF

V: TRBV14
D: NA
J: TRBJ2-2
length: 16
size: NA
DNA: TGTGCCAGCAGCCAAGCAGGACAGACCCGCACCGGGGAGCTGTTTTTT
CDR3: CASSQAGQTRTGELFF

V: TRBV6-5
D: TRBD1
J: TRBJ2-3
length: 14
size: NA
DNA: TGTGCCAGCAGATCACAGGGGGGCACAGATACGCAGTATTTT
CDR3: CASRSQGGTDTQYF

V: TRBV20-1
D: NA
J: TRBJ2-3
length: 11
size: once
DNA: TGCAGTGCCGAGGAGACAGATACGCAGTATTTT
CDR3: CSAEETDTQYF

V: TRBV29-1
D: TRBD1
J: TRBJ2-7
length: 14
size: NA
DNA: TGCAGCGTTGAATTGGGCAGGGGGCACTACGAGCAGTACTTC
CDR3: CSVELGRGHYEQYF

V: TRBV28
D: TRBD2
J: TRBJ2-2
length: 19
size: NA
DNA: TGTGCCAGCAGTTTAGTCCCCTGGGGGACTAGCGGTAACACCGGGGAGCTGTTTTTT
CDR3: CASSLVPWGTSGNTGELFF

V: TRBV5-4
D: TRBD1
J: TRBJ2-3
length: 14
size: NA
DNA: TGTGCCAGCAGCATCGGACAGGGGGCAGATACGCAGTATTTT
CDR3: CASSIGQGADTQYF

V: TRBV12-2
D: NA
J: TRBJ1-5
length: 15
size: NA
DNA: TGTGCAAGTCGCTTACGGACTCATAGCAATCAGCCCCAGCATTTT
CDR3: CASRLRTHSNQPQHF

V: TRBV7-8
D: NA
J: TRBJ1-1
length: 15
size: few
DNA: TGTGCCAGCAGCTTAGCAGGACAGATAAACACTGAAGCTTTCTTT
CDR3: CASSLAGQINTEAFF

V: TRBV4-1
D: NA
J: TRBJ2-7
length: 15
size: NA
DNA: TGCGCCAGCAGCCAAGACCCAAACAGGGCCTACGAGCAGTACTTC
CDR3: CASSQDPNRAYEQYF

V: TRBV7-2
D: TRBD2
J: TRBJ2-1
length: 15
size: NA
DNA: TGTGCCAGCAGCTCGGGACTAGCGGGTCCAAATGAGCAGTTCTTC
CDR3: CASSSGLAGPNEQFF

V: TRBV24-1
D: TRBD2
J: TRBJ2-1
length: 15
size: once
DNA: TGTGCCACCAGTGATGGAAGCGGGAGGATCAATGAGCAGTTCTTC
CDR3: CATSDGSGRINEQFF

V: TRBV6-5
D: NA
J: TRBJ1-1
length: 13
size: many
DNA: TGTGCCAGCAGCCCGGGGGAGAACACTGAAGCTTTCTTT
CDR3: CASSPGENTEAFF

V: TRBV6-1
D: NA
J: TRBJ1-6
length: 14
size: NA
DNA: TGTGCCAGCAGTGAACAGGGTGAGAATTCACCCCTCCACTTT
CDR3: CASSEQGENSPLHF

V: TRBV6-5
D: NA
J: TRBJ2-7
length: 14
size: NA
DNA: TGTGCCAGCAGTCCCGGACAGAACCATTACGAGCAGTACTTC
CDR3: CASSPGQNHYEQYF

V: TRBV6-5
D: NA
J: TRBJ1-1
length: 13
size: once
DNA: TGTGCCAGCAGCGGGATATTCCCTCCTGAAGCTTTCTTT
CDR3: CASSGIFPPEAFF

V: TRBV30
D: NA
J: TRBJ1-1
length: 14
size: NA
DNA: TGTGCCTGGAGGGACAGTAAAGGTAGGACTGAAGCTTTCTTT
CDR3: CAWRDSKGRTEAFF

V: TRBV5-4
D: TRBD2
J: TRBJ2-7
length: 16
size: once
DNA: TGTGCCAGCAGCGGGTCGACTAGCGGGGCATTCTACGAGCAGTACTTC
CDR3: CASSGSTSGAFYEQYF

V: TRBV4-1
D: TRBD2
J: TRBJ2-7
length: 16
size: NA
DNA: TGCGCCAGCAGCCAAGAAGGCGCGGGAGTATTGGATGAGCAGTACTTC
CDR3: CASSQEGAGVLDEQYF

V: TRBV7-3
D: TRBD1
J: TRBJ1-1
length: 13
size: NA
DNA: TGTGCCAGCAGCCCCACAGGGGGCACTGAAGCTTTCTTT
CDR3: CASSPTGGTEAFF

V: TRBV28
D: NA
J: TRBJ2-7
length: 14
size: NA
DNA: TGTGCCAGCAGTTTCGGGAATAATGAAGACGAGCAGTACTTC
CDR3: CASSFGNNEDEQYF

V: TRBV4-2
D: TRBD1
J: TRBJ1-4
length: 17
size: NA
DNA: TGTGCCAGCAGCCAAAAATCCGGGACAGGGTCTGGTGAAAAACTGTTTTTT
CDR3: CASSQKSGTGSGEKLFF

V: TRBV24-1
D: TRBD1
J: TRBJ2-7
length: 15
size: NA
DNA: TGTGCCACCAGTGATCCGACAGGGACAGAGCGCGAGCAGTACTTC
CDR3: CATSDPTGTEREQYF

V: TRBV7-8
D: NA
J: TRBJ1-2
length: 13
size: few
DNA: TGTGCCAGCAGCCCCGGGACAAAATATGGCTACACCTTC
CDR3: CASSPGTKYGYTF

V: TRBV28
D: TRBD2
J: TRBJ2-2
length: 16
size: NA
DNA: TGTGCCAGCAGTCGGGGACTAGCGGGAGTGGACGGGGAGCTGTTTTTT
CDR3: CASSRGLAGVDGELFF

V: TRBV28
D: NA
J: TRBJ2-7
length: 14
size: NA
DNA: TGTGCCAGCAGTGCCCCGGGGGGCGCCTACGAGCAGTACTTC
CDR3: CASSAPGGAYEQYF